This T cell receptor (beta chain) was found in a study of T cell repertoires in cytomegalovirus infection. On the study more broadly: Both recently identified HLA-C-restricted and well-studied HLA-B-restricted CMV epitopes were used in the study. Public TCR beta signatures indicated both CMV infection and matching HLA type. Findings and limits, study-wide: Clonotypes of TCR beta that were HLA-C-restricted and CMV-specific dominated the ex vivo response. Carriage of CMV together with the relevant HLA was identifiable through cumulative public TCR beta family frequency.

Germline values: CDR1 MNHNS, CDR2 SASEGT. Trimming removed 1 base from V and 0 bases from J, with 5 bases in between. The CDR3 contains 14 residues. TCRdb redid the calling of the reads with MiXCR, one entry per CDR3 protein. The sample gives about 830,000 distinct CDR3 sequences, 32% of which show up once; around 12% is in the top ten. This clonotype was counted a few times. Its antigen is undetermined. The TCR originated in a human donor in good health (CMV status not recorded). Some clones in this sample may be carry-over from other donors' samples. The sequencing here drew on cultured CD8+ T cells from PBMCs, taken from culture after CMV antigen stimulation. This chain links TRBV6-1 with TRBJ2-3; no firm D call. The CDR3 nucleotides are TGTGCCAGCAGTGAAGATAGGAGCACAGATACGCAGTATTTT. This gives the protein CASSEDRSTDTQYF.